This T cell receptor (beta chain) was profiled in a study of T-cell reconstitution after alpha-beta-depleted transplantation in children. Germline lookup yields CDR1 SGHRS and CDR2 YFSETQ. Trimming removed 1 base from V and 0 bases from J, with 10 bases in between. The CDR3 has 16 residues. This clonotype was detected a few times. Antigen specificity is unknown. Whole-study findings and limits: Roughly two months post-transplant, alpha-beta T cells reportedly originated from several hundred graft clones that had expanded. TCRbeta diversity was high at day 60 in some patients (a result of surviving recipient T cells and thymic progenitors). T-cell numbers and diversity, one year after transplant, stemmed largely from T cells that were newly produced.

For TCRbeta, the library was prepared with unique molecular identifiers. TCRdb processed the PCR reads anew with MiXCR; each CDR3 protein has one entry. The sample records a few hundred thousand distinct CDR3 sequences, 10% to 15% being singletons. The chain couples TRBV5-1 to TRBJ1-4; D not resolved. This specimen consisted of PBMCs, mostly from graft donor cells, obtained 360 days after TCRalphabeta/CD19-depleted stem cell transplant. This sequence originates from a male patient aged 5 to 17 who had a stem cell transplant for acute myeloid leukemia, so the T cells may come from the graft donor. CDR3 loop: CASSLRPTATNEKLFF. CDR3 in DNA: TGCGCCAGCAGCTTGCGACCGACGGCAACTAATGAAAAACTGTTTTTT. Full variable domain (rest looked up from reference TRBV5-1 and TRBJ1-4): KAGVTQTPRYLIKTRGQQVTLSCSPISGHRSVSWYQQTPGQGLQFLFEYFSETQRNKGNFPGRFSGRQFSNSRSEMNVSTLELGDSALYLCASSLRPTATNEKLFFGSGTQLSVL.